The clone carrying this T cell receptor (beta chain) was observed at least ten times. The antigen remains undetermined. The sample is drawn from a study of metastatic and nonmetastatic thyroid tumors. Study overall: Across peripheral blood and tumor or nodule tissue samples taken from malignant and benign thyroid patients, the repertoires were compared with one another. Study-wide points: For both blood and tumor, malignant thyroid tumors reportedly showed significantly higher TCR beta diversity than benign nodules did.

Germline CDR1 LGHDT, CDR2 YNNKEL (reference sequence). The V and J ends lost 1 base and 2 bases respectively, with 9 bases between them. This CDR3 contains 15 residues. Treatment of any kind had been given to no patient before thyroid surgery. With MiXCR, TCRdb called clones anew from the PCR reads. The sample consists of approximately 35,000 clones, roughly a tenth of them appearing once. The sequenced sample consisted of blood. This chain connects TRBV3-1 to TRBJ1-5, with D hard to call. The sequence derives from a female donor with papillary thyroid cancer or a benign thyroid nodule (not recorded which). Some clones in this sample may be carry-over from other donors' samples. In DNA form, the CDR3 reads TGTGCCAGCAGCCAAGCTTCCGGGGGCAATCAGCCCCAGCATTTT. Amino acids: CASSQASGGNQPQHF.